This TCR beta chain was obtained from a study of shared clonotypes between healthy human individuals. The table came from immunoSEQ multiplex PCR; TCRdb's copy has only in-frame clones and leaves some out. The table includes a few million clones, over 90% detected once. With respect to this clone: Its antigen is still unknown.

Study-wide points: Non-shared clonotypes had lower generation probabilities than those shared by all four donors. Among a few donors, roughly 5.4% of naive CD4 clonotypes were found in common. Estimated richness values were generally larger in naive subsets than in memory subsets.

The sequencing input was naive CD4+ T cells from PBMCs. This sample's subset: CD45RA+ positively selected. The clonotype comes from a man aged 18 to 29 in good health. Some clones in this sample may be carry-over from other donors' samples.

Here the CDR3 reads CASKGGAGIIYGYTF. CDR3 sequence (DNA): TGTGCCAGCAAAGGAGGGGCAGGGATCATCTATGGCTACACCTTC. The V and J genes are TRBV7-2 and TRBJ1-2; D is perhaps TRBD1 (5 bases). Germline loops: CDR1 SGHTA, CDR2 FQGNSA. The CDR3 is 15 amino acids. The V and J ends lost 7 bases and 4 bases respectively, with 19 bases between them.